The 16 T cell receptor beta chains reported below all come from one sample, sequenced in a study of somatic mutations in cytotoxic T cells in rheumatoid arthritis (dated by TCRdb to the late 2010s). Libraries came from the immunoSEQ multiplex PCR assay. Entries here come from immuneACCESS through TCRdb and include only in-frame sequences with V and J called. Some clones fail to appear in such tables; in the studies checked, an unresolved V gene covers under half of the shortfall, and the cause of the remainder is unknown. The sample table contains under 35,000 clones; only one count was recorded for 85% to 90% of them. The ten largest make up around 10% of the sample. Input material: CD8+ T cells sorted from blood. The receptors shown here come from an adult with rheumatoid arthritis.

The chain is built from TRBV28 and TRBJ1-4; D remains ambiguous. This CDR3 contains 14 residues. Germline-derived CDR1 and CDR2 are MDHEN and SYDVKM. V dropped 6 bases and J dropped 8 bases, with 16 bases sitting between them. The CDR3 DNA reads TGTGCCAGCAGCAACAACCCCCCAGAGGAAAAACTGTTTTTT. Amino acid sequence: CASSNNPPEEKLFF.

The chain combines TRBV9 with TRBJ2-1; no firm D call. Looked up from germline, CDR1 is SGDLS and CDR2 is YYNGEE. V was clipped by 5 bases and J by 2 bases, with 14 bases between them. The CDR3 runs to 15 residues. DNA of the CDR3: TGTGCCAGCAGTGACATCGGACCCGCCTACAATGAGCAGTTCTTC. This codes for CASSDIGPAYNEQFF.

This clone was observed once. The chain links TRBV2 to TRBJ2-2, with D possibly matching TRBD1 (6 bases). The CDR3 has 17 amino acids. V lost 6 bases to trimming and J lost 5 bases, with 22 bases between them. Germline V gene sequence: CDR1 SNHLY, CDR2 FYNNEI. DNA of the CDR3: TGTGCCAGCAGACCTACGGACAGTGGTAAATGGACCGGGGAGCTGTTTTTT. Protein: CASRPTDSGKWTGELFF.

The J gene is TRBJ2-1, the V gene TRBV29-1; tentatively, D is TRBD2 (5 bases). From germline, CDR1 is SQVTM and CDR2 ANQGSEA. The CDR3 spans 14 residues. Trimming pared 4 bases from V and 5 bases from J, leaving 15 bases between. CDR3 amino acids: CSVVSASNDNEQFF. The CDR3, as DNA: TGCAGCGTTGTCTCGGCTAGCAACGACAATGAGCAGTTCTTC.

The chain uses TRBV6-6 and TRBJ1-6; unclear D gene. Trimming removed 8 bases from V and 7 bases from J, with 12 bases in between. The germline V gene has CDR1 MNHNY and CDR2 SVGAGI (reference sequence). This CDR3 spans 13 amino acids. The CDR3 DNA follows: TGTGCCAGCGCGCCGTACGCCAATTCACCCCTCCACTTT. It specifies CASAPYANSPLHF.

This clone was counted once. J is TRBJ1-3 and V is TRBV6-5; no clear D gene. This CDR3 has 15 residues. The V gene lost 6 bases and the J gene lost 0 bases, with 12 bases spanning the gap. Germline V gives CDR1 MNHEY, CDR2 SVGAGI. The CDR3 here is CASRKTQFSGNTIYF. DNA for the CDR3: TGTGCCAGCAGGAAGACACAATTCTCTGGAAACACCATATATTTT.

The chain is built from TRBV10-3 and TRBJ1-3; D ambiguous. V was clipped by 7 bases and J by 0 bases, with 7 bases between them. Germline CDR1 ENHRY, CDR2 SYGVKD. The CDR3 length is 13 residues. CDR3 amino acids: CAIITSSGNTIYF. CDR3 DNA sequence: TGTGCCATCATCACTTCCTCTGGAAACACCATATATTTT.

This chain uses TRBV27 with TRBJ2-7; 8 nucleotides match TRBD1. The J segment lost 5 bases and the V segment lost 6 bases, leaving 15 bases of the junction unmatched. Per the germline V gene, CDR1 is MNHEY and CDR2 is SMNVEV (reference sequence). The CDR3 consists of 16 residues. CDR3 amino acids: CASSTRVGQVNNEQYF. The CDR3 DNA is TGTGCCAGCAGCACCCGGGTGGGACAGGTAAACAACGAGCAGTACTTC.

This chain links TRBV4-2 with TRBJ2-1; maybe TRBD2 (5 bases). Trimming shortened V by 0 bases and J by 10 bases, and 10 bases separated the two germline ends. This CDR3 is 13 amino acids long. In germline, CDR1 is LGHNA, CDR2 YNFKEQ. The CDR3 region has the DNA TGTGCCAGCAGCCAAGAAAGTGAGCGGGAGCAGTTCTTC. Translation: CASSQESEREQFF.

The DNA of the CDR3 is TGTGCCAGCAGTTACGAGCGGGGGCCAGGGGCCGGGGAGCTGTTTTTT. This gives the protein CASSYERGPGAGELFF. The chain has TRBV6-5 and TRBJ2-2; 8 nucleotides match TRBD2. The J segment lost 6 bases and the V segment lost 2 bases, leaving 8 bases of the junction unmatched. Germline CDR1 and CDR2: MNHEY and SVGAGI. The CDR3 consists of 16 residues.

The chain combines TRBV27 with TRBJ1-5; D gene unclear. Germline V lookup: CDR1 MNHEY, CDR2 SMNVEV (reference sequence). This CDR3 is built from 15 residues. Trimming removed 7 bases from V and 0 bases from J, with 13 bases in between. In DNA, the CDR3 is TGTGCCAGCAAACTGGCGGCGATTAGCAATCAGCCCCAGCATTTT. It is translated as CASKLAAISNQPQHF.

This clone occurred once. V is TRBV9 and J is TRBJ1-1, with a weak D call TRBD1 (5 bases). CDR1 SGDLS and CDR2 YYNGEE come from the germline V gene. Trimming removed 3 bases at V and 0 bases at J, with 12 bases between. CDR3 length equals 15 residues. CDR3 sequence (DNA): TGTGCCAGCAGCGGAGACAGCATTATGAACACTGAAGCTTTCTTT. Translation: CASSGDSIMNTEAFF.

The chain recombines TRBV7-2 with TRBJ1-2; D is perhaps TRBD1 (5 bases). The CDR3 has 17 residues. Germline CDR1 is SGHTA and CDR2 is FQGNSA. Trimming left V 3 bases short and J 7 bases short, with 24 bases between. The CDR3 is CASSFFPNVREESGYTF. The CDR3 DNA sequence: TGTGCCAGCAGCTTCTTCCCTAATGTCAGGGAAGAAAGTGGCTACACCTTC.

This clone was seen once. The chain recombines TRBV27 with TRBJ2-1; no definite D call. The CDR3 sequence is 15 residues long. The germline CDR1 and CDR2 sequences are MNHEY and SMNVEV (reference sequence). V was pared by 5 bases and J by 0 bases, with 11 bases between. CDR3 DNA sequence: TGTGCCAGCAGTGTGGACGTTAGCTCCTACAATGAGCAGTTCTTC. This codes for CASSVDVSSYNEQFF.

The rearrangement joins TRBV5-6 to TRBJ1-2, with TRBD1 matching over 7 bases. Germline CDR1 and CDR2: SGHDT and YYEEEE. Trimming took 4 bases from V and 6 from J; bases not matched to a gene: 9. This CDR3 region has 14 residues. For the CDR3, the DNA is TGTGCCAGCAGCGCAACCGGGACAGCGGATGGCTACACCTTC. Its protein product is CASSATGTADGYTF.

V and J are TRBV28 and TRBJ2-7; 8 bases line up with TRBD1. Germline-derived CDR1 and CDR2 are MDHEN and SYDVKM. J gave up 2 bases and V 6 bases, and 6 bases lay outside the gene matches. This CDR3 comprises 14 residues. The CDR3 sequence is CASSLTGEAYEQYF. The CDR3 DNA reads TGTGCCAGCAGCCTGACAGGGGAGGCCTACGAGCAGTACTTC.